Presented here are 9 T cell receptor beta chains from one specimen sequenced in a study of cytomegalovirus exposure and HLA in healthy donors. 60 Vbeta and 13 Jbeta primers were used in PCR. Sequencing used immunoSEQ multiplex PCR; TCRdb keeps in-frame clones, though not all of them. The data hold about 210,000 clones, with about four fifths observed a single time. Sequenced sample: PBMCs. These receptors originate from a male donor in good health and CMV-seropositive.

In this sample, this clone turned up once. The gene calls are TRBV4-3 and TRBJ1-4; D remains unclear. Trimming removed 0 bases at V and 0 bases at J, with 8 bases between. The germline V gene encodes CDR1 LGHNA and CDR2 YSLEER. CDR3 length: 16 amino acids. Written as DNA, the CDR3 is TGCGCCAGCAGCCAAGAGCAGGTTGCAACTAATGAAAAACTGTTTTTT. It is translated as CASSQEQVATNEKLFF.

This chain joins TRBV9 and TRBJ2-5; tentative D call: TRBD1 (6 bases). The CDR3 extends over 15 amino acids. Trimming stripped 0 bases from V and 3 bases from J, with 12 bases between. Germline-derived CDR1 and CDR2 are SGDLS and YYNGEE. CDR3 DNA: TGTGCCAGCAGCGTAGATAACAGGGCGGAAGAGACCCAGTACTTC. This gives the protein CASSVDNRAEETQYF.

The rearrangement joins TRBV12-5 to TRBJ1-1; possibly TRBD1 for D (5 bases). Per germline, CDR1 LGHNT and CDR2 FRNRAP. This CDR3 has 18 residues. The ends were cut back, 2 bases at V and 1 base at J, with 20 bases in the middle. The CDR3 DNA follows: TGTGCTAGTGGTTTGAGTCTACGGGGAGCGGGGACGAACACTGAAGCTTTCTTT. As protein: CASGLSLRGAGTNTEAFF.

The chain links TRBV7-9 to TRBJ1-3, with 7 bases matching TRBD1. Germline lookup yields CDR1 SEHNR and CDR2 FQNEAQ (reference sequence). V shed 1 base and J 4 bases; nucleotides not matched to a gene: 13. The CDR3 consists of 18 residues. The CDR3 DNA follows: TGTGCCAGCAGCTTAGGAGGGGGCAGTCGGATTGAGGGAAACACCATATATTTT. Amino acids: CASSLGGGSRIEGNTIYF.

The rearrangement joins TRBV5-8 to TRBJ2-5, with 12 bases aligning to TRBD2. Gene TRBJ2-7 matches the end of the DNA better, so the J call may be wrong. The length of the CDR3 is 16 residues. The V gene's germline CDR1 is SGHTS and CDR2 YDEGEE. The CDR3, as DNA: TGTGCCAGCAGCCCCGGACTAGCGGGATTCTCCTACGAGCAGTACTTC. Translated, it gives CASSPGLAGFSYEQYF.

The chain joins TRBV19 to TRBJ1-1; 7 bases fit TRBD1. V shed 4 bases and J 0 bases; nucleotides not matched to a gene: 2. The germline CDR1 and CDR2 sequences are LNHDA and SQIVND (reference sequence). The CDR3 covers 14 residues. CDR3 DNA: TGTGCCAGTAGTACGGGACAGTTGAACACTGAAGCTTTCTTT. Residues: CASSTGQLNTEAFF.

The V and J genes are TRBV5-1 and TRBJ2-7; D perhaps matches TRBD1 (6 bases). V was shortened by 7 bases and J by 3 bases, with 11 bases between the two germline ends. This CDR3 spans 12 amino acids. Germline V CDR1 and CDR2: SGHRS, YFSETQ. This CDR3 is CASGDTNYEQYF. CDR3 nucleotides: TGCGCCAGCGGGGACACCAACTACGAGCAGTACTTC. Using reference TRBV5-1 and TRBJ2-7 for the parts outside the CDR3, the full variable domain is KAGVTQTPRYLIKTRGQQVTLSCSPISGHRSVSWYQQTPGQGLQFLFEYFSETQRNKGNFPGRFSGRQFSNSRSEMNVSTLELGDSALYLCASGDTNYEQYFGPGTRLTVT.

This clone was seen only once. The genes are TRBV4-1 and TRBJ1-6; no clear D gene. The CDR3 is made up of 17 amino acids. V was pared by 0 bases and J by 0 bases, with 9 bases between. The germline V gene has CDR1 MGHRA and CDR2 YSYEKL. The CDR3 DNA follows: TGCGCCAGCAGCCAAGATCGAATACACTCCTATAATTCACCCCTCCACTTT. Translating it yields CASSQDRIHSYNSPLHF.

The chain has TRBV6-5 and TRBJ2-3; D is possibly TRBD2 (5 bases). The V end was cut by 0 bases, the J end by 7 bases, with 17 bases between. Germline CDR1 and CDR2: MNHEY and SVGAGI. The CDR3 is 16 residues long. In DNA, the CDR3 is TGTGCCAGCAGTTACTCAGGGAGCTCGGTCCGTAATACGCAGTATTTT. Amino acids: CASSYSGSSVRNTQYF.